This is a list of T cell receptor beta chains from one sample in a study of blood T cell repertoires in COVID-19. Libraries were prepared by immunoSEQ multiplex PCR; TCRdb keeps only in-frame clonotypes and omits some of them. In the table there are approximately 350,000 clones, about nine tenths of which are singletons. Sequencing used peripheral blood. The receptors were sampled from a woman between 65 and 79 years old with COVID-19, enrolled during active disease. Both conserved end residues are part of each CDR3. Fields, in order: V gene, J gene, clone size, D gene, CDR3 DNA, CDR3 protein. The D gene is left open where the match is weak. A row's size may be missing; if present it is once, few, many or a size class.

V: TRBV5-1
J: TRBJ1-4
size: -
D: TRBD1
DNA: TGCGCCAGCAGCCGGGACAGGACGAACGAAAAACTGTTTTTT
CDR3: CASSRDRTNEKLFF

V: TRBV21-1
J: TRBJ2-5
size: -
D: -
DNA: TGTGCCAGCAGCAAAGCCGACGGACAACAGGGGACCCAGTACTTC
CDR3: CASSKADGQQGTQYF

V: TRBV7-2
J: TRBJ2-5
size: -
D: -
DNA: TGTGCCAGCAGCTTAGAAAGCTGGTTCCAAGAGACCCAGTACTTC
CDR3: CASSLESWFQETQYF

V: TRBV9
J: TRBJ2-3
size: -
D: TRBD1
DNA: TGTGCCAGCAGCGTTGGCAGGGGGACCACAGATACGCAGTATTTT
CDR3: CASSVGRGTTDTQYF

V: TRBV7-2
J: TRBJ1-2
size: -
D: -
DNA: TGTGCCAGCAGTACCGACAGAAACTATGGCTACACCTTC
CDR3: CASSTDRNYGYTF

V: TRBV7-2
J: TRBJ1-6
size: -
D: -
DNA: TGTGCCAGCAGCGCCCAGGGGACACCTAATTCACCCCTCCACTTT
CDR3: CASSAQGTPNSPLHF

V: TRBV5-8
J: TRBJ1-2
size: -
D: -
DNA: TGTGCCAGCAGCTTAATGAGGGACTATGGCTACACCTTC
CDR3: CASSLMRDYGYTF

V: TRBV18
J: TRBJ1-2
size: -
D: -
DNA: TGTGCCAGCTCACCACCTCTTTTACAGGGATACGGCTACACCTTC
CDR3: CASSPPLLQGYGYTF

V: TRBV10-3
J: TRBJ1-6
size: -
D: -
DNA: TGTGCCTCGCACCCAGGCTCCTATAATTCACCCCTCCACTTT
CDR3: CASHPGSYNSPLHF

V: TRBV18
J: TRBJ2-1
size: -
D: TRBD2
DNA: TGTGCCAGCTCACTATTAGCGGGGGGGCTCATCAATGAGCAGTTCTTC
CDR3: CASSLLAGGLINEQFF

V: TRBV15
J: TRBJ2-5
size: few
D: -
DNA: TGTGCCACCTCCGCCGGGTGGGAGACCCAGTACTTC
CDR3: CATSAGWETQYF

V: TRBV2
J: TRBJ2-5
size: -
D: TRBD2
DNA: TGTGCCAGCACGCTAGCGGCGGGTATGGCCCAGTACTTC
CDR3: CASTLAAGMAQYF

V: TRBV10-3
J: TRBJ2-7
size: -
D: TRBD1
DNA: TGTGCCATCAGGACAGACAGGGACTACGAGCAGTACTTC
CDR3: CAIRTDRDYEQYF

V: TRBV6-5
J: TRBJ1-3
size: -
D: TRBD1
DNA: TGTGCCAGCAGTTCTAGGGGACAGGGAGGAAACACCATATATTTT
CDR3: CASSSRGQGGNTIYF

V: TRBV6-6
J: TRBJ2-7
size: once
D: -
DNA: TGTGCCAGCAGCCGGGGCTCCTACGAGCAGTACTTC
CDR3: CASSRGSYEQYF

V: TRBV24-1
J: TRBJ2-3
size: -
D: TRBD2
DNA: TGTGCCACCAGTGAAGTGCGGGGGTCTAGCACAGATACGCAGTATTTT
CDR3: CATSEVRGSSTDTQYF

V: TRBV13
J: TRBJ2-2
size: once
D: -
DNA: TGTGCCAGCAGCTTACCCGCGGGGGCCGTGTACACCGGGGAGCTGTTTTTT
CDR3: CASSLPAGAVYTGELFF

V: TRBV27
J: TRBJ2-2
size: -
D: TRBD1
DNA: TGTGCCAGCAGTTTACGGGCAGGGGGCCCTAACACCGGGGAGCTGTTTTTT
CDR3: CASSLRAGGPNTGELFF

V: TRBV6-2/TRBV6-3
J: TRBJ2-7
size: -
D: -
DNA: TGTGCCAGCAGCCCCAACCCCAGGTGGCACTACGAGCAGTACTTC
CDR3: CASSPNPRWHYEQYF

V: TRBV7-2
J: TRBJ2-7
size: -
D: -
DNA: TGTGCCAGCAGCTTAGAGTCGACGGACTATTTCTCCTACGAGCAGTACTTC
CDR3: CASSLESTDYFSYEQYF

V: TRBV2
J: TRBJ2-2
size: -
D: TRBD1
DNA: TGTGCCAGCAGCGCCGGGACAGGGGTTTCCACCGGGGAGCTGTTTTTT
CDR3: CASSAGTGVSTGELFF

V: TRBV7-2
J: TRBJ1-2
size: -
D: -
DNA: TGTGCCAGCAGCCTAACAGGGAGCTCTTCCTATGGCTACACCTTC
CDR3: CASSLTGSSSYGYTF

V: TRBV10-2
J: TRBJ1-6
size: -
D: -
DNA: TGCGCCAGCAGGGCGGACAGATTTAATTCACCCCTCCACTTT
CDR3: CASRADRFNSPLHF

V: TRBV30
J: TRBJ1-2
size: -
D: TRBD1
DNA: TGTGCCTGGAGTAGGACAGGGGGGTACTATGGCTACACCTTC
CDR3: CAWSRTGGYYGYTF

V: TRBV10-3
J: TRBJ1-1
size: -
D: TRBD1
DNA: TGTGCCATCAGGGATACAGGGGGCAGTGGTGAAGCTTTCTTT
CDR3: CAIRDTGGSGEAFF

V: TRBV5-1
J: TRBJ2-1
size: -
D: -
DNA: TGCGCCAGCAGCTCCGGACAGCTTTATGCGAATGAGCAGTTCTTC
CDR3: CASSSGQLYANEQFF

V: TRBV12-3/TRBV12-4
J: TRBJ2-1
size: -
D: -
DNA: TGTGCCAGCAGTTTGCCCGACAGTCACGAGCAGTTCTTC
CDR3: CASSLPDSHEQFF

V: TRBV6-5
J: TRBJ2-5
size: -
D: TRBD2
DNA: TGTGCCAGCATTAGGTTGGGGGGGTCGAAAGAGACCCAGTACTTC
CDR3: CASIRLGGSKETQYF

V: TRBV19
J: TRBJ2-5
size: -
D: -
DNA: TGTGCCAGTAGTACCGGACTCCCAGAGACCCAGTACTTC
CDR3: CASSTGLPETQYF

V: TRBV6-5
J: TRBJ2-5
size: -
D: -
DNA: TGTGCCAGCAGTTGGGAGGACTCATTGACGGAGACCCAGTACTTC
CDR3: CASSWEDSLTETQYF

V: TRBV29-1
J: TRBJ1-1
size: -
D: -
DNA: TGCAGCGGACAATCTACTGAAGCTTTCTTT
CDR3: CSGQSTEAFF

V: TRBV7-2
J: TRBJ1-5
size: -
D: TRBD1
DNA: TGTGCCAGCAGCTTGGACAGGGGCCAGCCCCAGCATTTT
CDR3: CASSLDRGQPQHF

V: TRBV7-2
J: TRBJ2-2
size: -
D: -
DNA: TGTGCCAGCAGCTTATCTACAGGGACGAACACCGGGGAGCTGTTTTTT
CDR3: CASSLSTGTNTGELFF

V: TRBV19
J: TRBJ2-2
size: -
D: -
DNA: TGTGCCAGTCTAAACCCAGGCACCGGGGAGCTGTTTTTT
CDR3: CASLNPGTGELFF

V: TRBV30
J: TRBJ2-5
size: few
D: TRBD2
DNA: TGTGCCTGGAGTGTACGATCGGCTAGCGGAGGCTTCCTATTAAAAGAGACCCAGTACTTC
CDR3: CAWSVRSASGGFLLKETQYF

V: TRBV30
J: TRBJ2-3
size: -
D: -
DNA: TGTGCCTGGAGTGTAATTGTGGCAGGGGGGGATACGCAGTATTTT
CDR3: CAWSVIVAGGDTQYF

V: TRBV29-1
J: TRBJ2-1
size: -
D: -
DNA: TGCAGCGTTGAAACCGTACATCGCGAGCAGTTCTTC
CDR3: CSVETVHREQFF

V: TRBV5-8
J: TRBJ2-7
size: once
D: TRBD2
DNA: TGTGCCAGCAGCCCCCGGTGGGGCAGGGAGGGCACCTACGAGCAGTACTTC
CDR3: CASSPRWGREGTYEQYF

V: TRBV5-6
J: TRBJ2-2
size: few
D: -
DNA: TGTGCCAGCAGCTCGAGGAACACCGGGGAGCTGTTTTTT
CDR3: CASSSRNTGELFF

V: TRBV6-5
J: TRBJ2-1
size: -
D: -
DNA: TGTGCCAGCAGTCGGTCGGTGGATGAGCAGTTCTTC
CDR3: CASSRSVDEQFF

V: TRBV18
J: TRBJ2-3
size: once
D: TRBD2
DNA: TGTGCCAGCTCACCCCTAGCGGGAGTAGATACGCAGTATTTT
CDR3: CASSPLAGVDTQYF

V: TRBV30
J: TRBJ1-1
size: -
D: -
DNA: TGTGCCTGGACCAAAGGGAGCGCTGAAGCTTTCTTT
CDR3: CAWTKGSAEAFF

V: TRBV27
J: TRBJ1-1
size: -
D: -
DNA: TGTGCCAGCAGTCCGTTAGGGAGGGGCGGAACTGAAGCTTTCTTT
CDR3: CASSPLGRGGTEAFF

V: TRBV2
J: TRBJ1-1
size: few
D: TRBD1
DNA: TGTGCCAGCAGTGAGGACAGGGTGGGCACTGAAGCTTTCTTT
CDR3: CASSEDRVGTEAFF

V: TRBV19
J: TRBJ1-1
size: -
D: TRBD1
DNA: TGTGCCAGTAGTGGAACCGGGACAGTGAACACTGAAGCTTTCTTT
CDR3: CASSGTGTVNTEAFF

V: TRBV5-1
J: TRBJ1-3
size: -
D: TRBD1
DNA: TGCGCCAGCAGAGGGACAGACTCTGGAAACACCATATATTTT
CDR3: CASRGTDSGNTIYF

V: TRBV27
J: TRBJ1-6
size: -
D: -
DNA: TGTGCCAGCAACGAGGGTCCCCAACACTCCTATAATTCACCCCTCCACTTT
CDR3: CASNEGPQHSYNSPLHF

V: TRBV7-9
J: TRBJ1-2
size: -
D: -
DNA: TGTGCCAGCAGCTTAGACTACCCATGGTATGGCTACACCTTC
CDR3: CASSLDYPWYGYTF

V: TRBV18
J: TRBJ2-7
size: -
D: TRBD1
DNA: TGTGCCAGCTCACCACGAATCACAGGGACAGACGAGCAGTACTTC
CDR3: CASSPRITGTDEQYF

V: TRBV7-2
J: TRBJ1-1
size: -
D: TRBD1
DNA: TGTGCCAGCAGTTCAACCAGGGGGGTCACTGAAGCTTTCTTT
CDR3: CASSSTRGVTEAFF

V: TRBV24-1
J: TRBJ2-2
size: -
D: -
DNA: TGTGCCACCAGTGATCAAGGGGCCACCGGGGAGCTGTTTTTT
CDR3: CATSDQGATGELFF

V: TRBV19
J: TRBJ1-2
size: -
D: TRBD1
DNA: TGTGCCACGAGACAGGGCAACTATGGCTACACCTTC
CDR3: CATRQGNYGYTF